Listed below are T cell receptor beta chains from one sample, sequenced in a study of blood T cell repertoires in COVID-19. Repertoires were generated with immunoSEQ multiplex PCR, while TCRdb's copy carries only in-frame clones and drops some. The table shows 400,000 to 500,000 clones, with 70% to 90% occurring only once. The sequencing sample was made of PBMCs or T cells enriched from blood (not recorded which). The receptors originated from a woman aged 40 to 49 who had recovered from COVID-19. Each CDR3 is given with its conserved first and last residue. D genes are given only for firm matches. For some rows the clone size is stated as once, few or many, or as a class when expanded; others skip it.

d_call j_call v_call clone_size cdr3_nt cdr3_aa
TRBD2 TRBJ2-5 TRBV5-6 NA TGTGCCAGCAGGAGGGGACTAGCGGGAGGGGAGACCCAGTACTTC CASRRGLAGGETQYF
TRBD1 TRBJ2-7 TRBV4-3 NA TGCGCCAGCAGACTCGGGACAGGGGGGAACTACGAGCAGTACTTC CASRLGTGGNYEQYF
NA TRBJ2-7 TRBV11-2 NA TGTGCCAGCAGAGACAGGATTGGATACGAGCAGTACTTC CASRDRIGYEQYF
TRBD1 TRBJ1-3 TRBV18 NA TGTGCCAGCTCAAACGCCGCCGGGACAGGGACAGGAAACACCATATATTTT CASSNAAGTGTGNTIYF
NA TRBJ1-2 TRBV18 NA TGTGCCAGCTCACCACGTAGTGGGCTGGGCTACACCTTC CASSPRSGLGYTF
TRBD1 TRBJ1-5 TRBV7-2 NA TGTGCCAGCAGCCAAGGACAGGGAGGCAATCAGCCCCAGCATTTT CASSQGQGGNQPQHF
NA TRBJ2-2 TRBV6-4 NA TGTGCCAGCAGACAAACGAACACCGGGGAGCTGTTTTTT CASRQTNTGELFF
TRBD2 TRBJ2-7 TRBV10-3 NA TGTGCCATCAGTGAGACTAGCGGATCCTACGAGCAGTACTTC CAISETSGSYEQYF
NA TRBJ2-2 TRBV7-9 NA TGTGCTACGCGGGGACCCTTCACCGGGGAGCTGTTTTTT CATRGPFTGELFF
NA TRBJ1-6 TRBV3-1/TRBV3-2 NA TGTGCCAGCAGCCAAGATACCAGGCCCAATTCACCCCTCCACTTT CASSQDTRPNSPLHF
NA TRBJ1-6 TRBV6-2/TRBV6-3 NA TGTGCCAGCAGTTATGGGGCCAGCGTGGGATCACCCCTCCACTTT CASSYGASVGSPLHF
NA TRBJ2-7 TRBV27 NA TGTGCCAGCAGTTTAAACAGGGCCTACGAGCAGTACTTC CASSLNRAYEQYF
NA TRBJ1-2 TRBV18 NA TGTGCCAGCACAGGCGGGGTGGACGCGTTCGGCTACACCTTC CASTGGVDAFGYTF
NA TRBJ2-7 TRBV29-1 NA TGCAGCGTTGAAGATTCTGCTAGCTTAGGCTACGAGCAGTACTTC CSVEDSASLGYEQYF
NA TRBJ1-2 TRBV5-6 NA TGTGCCAGCAGCCTGCCGACAGGCCTCGCCTATGGCTACACCTTC CASSLPTGLAYGYTF
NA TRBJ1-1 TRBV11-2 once TGTGCCAGCCTTATCAGGGGAAACACTGAAGCTTTCTTT CASLIRGNTEAFF
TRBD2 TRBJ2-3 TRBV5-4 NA TGTGCCAGCAGCTTGGGGGGGGCTAGCGGGAGAGTTGGAGATACGCAGTATTTT CASSLGGASGRVGDTQYF
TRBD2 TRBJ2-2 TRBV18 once TGTGCCAGCTCCCTCAACCCAGCGGGAGTGCCCGGGGAGCTGTTTTTT CASSLNPAGVPGELFF